These T cell receptor beta chains were read from a single sample in a study of control samples from healthy donors and cancer patients. The data were produced by immunoSEQ multiplex PCR, yet TCRdb's version contains in-frame clones alone and is incomplete. Here the sample spans about 130,000 clones, about nine tenths being singletons. Material for sequencing was blood. Every receptor here comes from a man aged 35 to 55 in good health. Both conserved end residues are trimmed from each CDR3.

>TRBJ2-1|TRBV11-1
ASSLAYRQINEQF
>TRBJ2-3|TRBV7-9
ASELAGHTDTQY
>TRBJ2-2|TRBV11-2
ASSPGLAGGLTGELF
>TRBJ2-2|TRBV3-1/TRBV3-2
ASSLWSLTNTGELF
>TRBJ2-2|TRBV5-4
ASSSKLGQEVGELF
>TRBJ2-5|TRBV5-4
ASSEEFQETQY
>TRBJ1-1|TRBV27
ASSRDNLNTEAF
>TRBJ2-1|TRBV25-1
ASSPDPPLLQF
>TRBJ2-1|TRBV9
ASSVAGAGGPLQF
>TRBJ2-2|TRBV6-4
ASWDRGRANTGELF
>TRBJ2-5|TRBV5-5
ASSLGSVGSKY
>TRBJ2-7|TRBV7-8
ASSLEVRSEQY
>TRBJ1-5|TRBV2
ASSLEYRPQH
>TRBJ2-5|TRBV6-6
ASSYRGGTYQETQY
>TRBJ2-1|TRBV6-5
ASTDTPRRDNEQF
>TRBJ2-4|TRBV6-5
ATSVGDIQY
>TRBJ2-7|TRBV15
ATSRGPSWDGGSYEQY
>TRBJ2-3|TRBV6-1
ASSVLGGTSADTQY
>TRBJ1-2|TRBV18
ASSRNTLPDGYT
>TRBJ1-1|TRBV10-2
ASSVQNTEAF
>TRBJ1-1|TRBV6-2/TRBV6-3
ASSSIPQGVVTEAF
>TRBJ2-6|TRBV5-1
ASSSQGIALAGANVLT
>TRBJ1-6|TRBV5-1
ASSSRTQNSPLH
>TRBJ2-3|TRBV6-5
ASRNTDTQY
>TRBJ1-1|TRBV2
ASSIWGFEAF
>TRBJ1-2|TRBV12-3/TRBV12-4
ASSSSNYGYT
>TRBJ1-1|TRBV5-1
ASSENWYTEAF
>TRBJ2-5|TRBV5-1
ASSLEVRETQY
>TRBJ1-2|TRBV6-6
ASSPVGGYT